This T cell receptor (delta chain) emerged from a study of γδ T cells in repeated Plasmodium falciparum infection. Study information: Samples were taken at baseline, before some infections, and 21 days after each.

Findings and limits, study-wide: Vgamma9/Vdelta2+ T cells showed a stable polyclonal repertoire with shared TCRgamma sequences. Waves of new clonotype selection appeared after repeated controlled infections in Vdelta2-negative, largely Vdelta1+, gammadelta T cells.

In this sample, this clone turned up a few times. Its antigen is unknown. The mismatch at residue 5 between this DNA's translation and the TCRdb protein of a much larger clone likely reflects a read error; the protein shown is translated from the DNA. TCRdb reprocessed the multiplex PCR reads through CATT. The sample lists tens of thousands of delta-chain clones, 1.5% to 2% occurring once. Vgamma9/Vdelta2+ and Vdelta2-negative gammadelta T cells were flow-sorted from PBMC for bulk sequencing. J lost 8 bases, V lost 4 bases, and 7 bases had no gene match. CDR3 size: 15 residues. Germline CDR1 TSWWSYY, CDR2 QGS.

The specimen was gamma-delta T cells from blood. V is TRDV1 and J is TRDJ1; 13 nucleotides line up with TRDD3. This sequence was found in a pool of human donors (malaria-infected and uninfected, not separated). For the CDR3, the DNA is TGTGCTCTTGGGGGCTGCACTGGGGGATACGAGAAACTCATCTTT. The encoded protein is CALGGCTGGYEKLIF.